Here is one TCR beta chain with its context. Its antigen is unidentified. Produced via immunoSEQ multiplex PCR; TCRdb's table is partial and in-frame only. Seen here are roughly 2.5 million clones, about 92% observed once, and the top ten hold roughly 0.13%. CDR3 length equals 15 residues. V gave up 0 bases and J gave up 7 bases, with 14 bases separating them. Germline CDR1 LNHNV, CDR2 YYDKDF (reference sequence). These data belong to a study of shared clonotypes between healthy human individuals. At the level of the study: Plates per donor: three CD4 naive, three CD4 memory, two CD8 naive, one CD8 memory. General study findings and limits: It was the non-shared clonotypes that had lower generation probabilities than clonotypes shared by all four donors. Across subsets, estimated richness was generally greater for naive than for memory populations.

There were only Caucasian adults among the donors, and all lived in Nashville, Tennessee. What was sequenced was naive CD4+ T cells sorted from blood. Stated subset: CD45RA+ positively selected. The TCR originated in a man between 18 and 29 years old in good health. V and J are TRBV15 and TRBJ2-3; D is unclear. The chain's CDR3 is CATSRDRPPEHTQYF. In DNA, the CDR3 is TGTGCCACCAGCAGAGATCGCCCCCCAGAGCATACGCAGTATTTT.